One and the same sample provided the 22 T cell receptor beta chains below, sequenced in a study of spatial heterogeneity in lung cancer. Sample time point: sample taken at primary tumor resection. TCRdb redid the calling of the 5' RACE reads with MiXCR, one entry per CDR3 protein. The table includes around 89,000 distinct CDR3 sequences, over 9.5% detected once. The starting material was PBMCs, obtained at surgery. The receptors stem from a male donor with early-stage non-small cell lung cancer.

The table lists this clonotype with many counts. The chain uses TRBV28 and TRBJ1-1; D is undetermined. Trimming removed 4 bases at V and 4 bases at J, with 7 bases between. Germline V gives CDR1 MDHEN, CDR2 SYDVKM. CDR3 size: 12 residues. CDR3 sequence (DNA): TGTGCCAGCAGTTCGGGTCCCACTGAAGCTTTCTTT. This gives the protein CASSSGPTEAFF.

This clonotype was recorded many times. This chain uses TRBV6-6 with TRBJ2-1; 8 nucleotides align to TRBD1. The CDR3 is 16 amino acids. Per germline, CDR1 MNHNY and CDR2 SVGAGI (reference sequence). After removal of 11 bases from V and 7 bases from J, the junction contained 19 bases not matched to a gene. The CDR3, as DNA: TGTGCCTGTCAGTGGACAGACAGGGGCCGAGAGAATGAGCAGTTCTTC. Translating it yields CACQWTDRGRENEQFF.

The table lists this clonotype with a few counts. The genes are TRBV6-1 and TRBJ1-1, with unresolved D. The CDR3 contains 14 residues. Germline V gene lookup returns CDR1 MNHNS and CDR2 SASEGT. With 0 bases removed from V and 4 bases from J, the gap between germline ends came to 9 bases. The CDR3 DNA reads TGTGCCAGCAGTGAAGCCCCCCAGATCACTGAAGCTTTCTTT. Encoded protein: CASSEAPQITEAFF.

The CDR3 here is CASSSQEAGRDEKLFF. CDR3 nucleotides: TGTGCCAGCAGTTCCCAGGAAGCAGGGAGGGATGAAAAACTGTTTTTT. The chain links TRBV28 to TRBJ1-4, with D perhaps matching TRBD1 (5 bases). The germline V gene has CDR1 MDHEN and CDR2 SYDVKM. There are 16 residues in the CDR3. The germline V and J ends were trimmed by 4 bases and 6 bases, with 18 bases remaining between them. Filled out from reference TRBV28 and TRBJ1-4, the complete variable domain reads DVKVTQSSRYLVKRTGEKVFLECVQDMDHENMFWYRQDPGLGLRLIYFSYDVKMKEKGDIPEGYSVSREKKERFSLILESASTNQTSMYLCASSSQEAGRDEKLFFGSGTQLSVL.

This clonotype was observed a few times. This chain connects TRBV24-1 to TRBJ2-2; D is unresolved. Germline V lookup: CDR1 KGHDR, CDR2 SFDVKD. Trimming cost V 5 bases and J 0 bases, with 3 bases left between them. CDR3 size: 13 residues. The CDR3 bases are TGTGCCACCAGTGTTCCGAACACCGGGGAGCTGTTTTTT. Its protein is CATSVPNTGELFF.

This clonotype was detected many times. CDR3 nucleotides: TGTGCCAGCAGCAAAGAAGGGTCCTCACTAGGCACTGAAGCTTTCTTT. Translated: CASSKEGSSLGTEAFF. The genes are TRBV21-1 and TRBJ1-1. TRBV21-1 is designated a pseudogene. The CDR3 totals 16 residues.

For the CDR3, the DNA is TGTGCCAGCACCTCCAGGGGAAGATCCTACAATGAGCAGTTCTTC. Protein: CASTSRGRSYNEQFF. The rearrangement joins TRBV28 to TRBJ2-1; a possible D gene is TRBD1 (6 bases). Germline lookup yields CDR1 MDHEN and CDR2 SYDVKM. This CDR3 has 15 residues. Deletions cut 7 bases from V and 1 base from J, with 14 bases between.

This clonotype was observed many times. The chain couples TRBV10-3 to TRBJ2-5; possibly TRBD1 for D (6 bases). This CDR3 comprises 14 residues. V was pared by 0 bases and J by 5 bases, with 10 bases between. CDR1 and CDR2 (germline): ENHRY, SYGVKD. CDR3 region: CAISESRGEETQYF. CDR3 sequence (DNA): TGTGCCATCAGTGAGTCCAGGGGAGAGGAGACCCAGTACTTC.

In the case of this clonotype: Being one base from a much bigger clone, this may be a read error. The chain carries TRBV15 and TRBJ1-6, with TRBD1 identical over 8 bases. The CDR3 consists of 13 residues. Germline V gene sequence: CDR1 LNHNV, CDR2 YYDKDF (reference sequence). CDR3 residues: CATADRVNSSLHF. CDR3 DNA sequence: TGTGCCACAGCGGACAGGGTAAATTCATCCCTCCACTTT.

The J gene is TRBJ2-2, the V gene TRBV20-1; TRBD1 is a possible D gene (5 bases). CDR1 and CDR2 from the germline V gene are DFQATT and SNEGSKA (reference sequence). The germline V and J ends were trimmed by 1 base and 4 bases, with 16 bases remaining between them. This CDR3 is 16 amino acids long. DNA for the CDR3: TGCAGTGCTAGAGGACAGCCCTTTCAGGGCACCGGGGAGCTGTTTTTT. This encodes CSARGQPFQGTGELFF.

A few counts support this clonotype. The chain recombines TRBV9 with TRBJ2-1; a possible D gene is TRBD2 (7 bases). CDR1 and CDR2 (germline): SGDLS, YYNGEE. The CDR3 has 15 amino acids. Trimming took off 3 bases at V and 0 bases at J, with 10 bases between the two ends. The CDR3 reads CASSEGGNSYNEQFF. DNA for the CDR3: TGTGCCAGCAGCGAGGGGGGGAACTCCTACAATGAGCAGTTCTTC.

The rearrangement links TRBV5-6 to TRBJ1-3; D unresolved. The germline gives CDR1 SGHDT, CDR2 YYEEEE. Trimming pared 1 base from V and 2 bases from J, leaving 10 bases between. The CDR3 contains 15 residues. CDR3 bases: TGTGCCAGCAGCTTGTCGGGGAGCCCTGGAAACACCATATATTTT. This gives the protein CASSLSGSPGNTIYF.

This clonotype was seen only a few times. The V gene is TRBV5-5, the J gene TRBJ2-7; the D gene is possibly TRBD1 (6 bases). Trimming cost V 1 base and J 4 bases, with 18 bases left between them. This CDR3 has 16 residues. The germline V gene encodes CDR1 SGHKS and CDR2 YYEKEE (reference sequence). This chain's CDR3 is CASSLLGTNDRYEQYF. The CDR3 DNA sequence: TGTGCCAGCAGCTTGCTAGGGACAAATGATAGGTACGAGCAGTACTTC. Based on the CDR3 plus reference TRBV5-5 and TRBJ2-7, the full variable domain is DAGVTQSPTHLIKTRGQQVTLRCSPISGHKSVSWYQQVLGQGPQFIFQYYEKEERGRGNFPDRFSARQFPNYSSELNVNALLLGDSALYLCASSLLGTNDRYEQYFGPGTRLTVT.

The sample holds a few counts of this clonotype. The chain employs TRBV5-1 and TRBJ2-5; D not resolved. Per germline, CDR1 SGHRS and CDR2 YFSETQ. CDR3 length: 13 residues. The ends were cut back, 6 bases at V and 2 bases at J, with 11 bases in the middle. The CDR3 reads CASTRDTQETQYF. CDR3 nucleotides: TGCGCCAGCACGCGTGACACTCAAGAGACCCAGTACTTC. The whole variable domain, filled in from reference TRBV5-1 and TRBJ2-5, reads KAGVTQTPRYLIKTRGQQVTLSCSPISGHRSVSWYQQTPGQGLQFLFEYFSETQRNKGNFPGRFSGRQFSNSRSEMNVSTLELGDSALYLCASTRDTQETQYFGPGTRLLVL.

This clonotype was counted between two and nine times. V usage is TRBV4-3 and J usage is TRBJ1-2; TRBD1 matches 11 bases. V lost 3 bases and J lost 2; bases outside the gene matches: 2. This CDR3 is 15 amino acids long. The germline V gene has CDR1 LGHNA and CDR2 YSLEER. As DNA, the CDR3 is TGCGCCAGCAGCCAGGACAGGGGGCCAAACTATGGCTACACCTTC. Translating it yields CASSQDRGPNYGYTF.

The genes are TRBV20-1 and TRBJ2-7; 7 bases line up with TRBD1. Looked up from germline, CDR1 is DFQATT and CDR2 is SNEGSKA (reference sequence). The V segment lost 5 bases and the J segment 5 bases; nucleotides outside the gene matches: 6. The CDR3 totals 12 residues. CDR3 in amino acids: CSAPDRADEQYF. The CDR3 DNA sequence: TGCAGTGCTCCTGACAGGGCCGACGAGCAGTACTTC.

V usage is TRBV2 and J usage is TRBJ1-5; no firm D call. With 6 bases removed from V and 3 bases from J, the gap between germline ends came to 9 bases. CDR3 length: 13 amino acids. CDR1 SNHLY and CDR2 FYNNEI come from the germline V gene. The CDR3 spells CASSPPLNQPQHF. The CDR3 DNA follows: TGTGCCAGCAGCCCCCCCCTCAATCAGCCCCAGCATTTT.

Only a few counts were recorded for this clonotype. The chain recombines TRBV7-2 with TRBJ1-2; possibly TRBD1 for D (6 bases). Germline V gene data show CDR1 as SGHTA and CDR2 as FQGNSA. Between the trimmed V and J ends, which lost 5 bases and 0 bases, there was a span of 22 bases. The CDR3 has 18 amino acids. CDR3 sequence (DNA): TGTGCCAGCAGCCCGGAAGGGGGGGCTTTAGCGGCTAACTATGGCTACACCTTC. Protein: CASSPEGGALAANYGYTF.

The table lists this clonotype with a few counts. The chain recombines TRBV5-4 with TRBJ2-3; D not certain. Trimming left V 2 bases short and J 0 bases short, with 10 bases between. Germline V lookup: CDR1 SGHNT, CDR2 YYREEE (reference sequence). The CDR3 contains 15 residues. The CDR3 loop is CASSLFGVSTDTQYF. As DNA, the CDR3 is TGTGCCAGCAGCTTATTCGGTGTTAGCACAGATACGCAGTATTTT.

This clonotype has at least ten counts. The chain has TRBV10-3 and TRBJ2-1; 8 nucleotides line up with TRBD1. This CDR3 has 12 residues. In germline, CDR1 is ENHRY, CDR2 SYGVKD. Unmatched junction bases numbered 11, after V lost 10 bases and J lost 12 bases. Written as DNA, the CDR3 is TGTGCCACAAGGACAGGGCAAGGAGGGCAGTTCTTC. Residues: CATRTGQGGQFF.

The rearrangement uses TRBV5-1 and TRBJ2-5; 11 bases fit TRBD2. Germline CDR1 SGHRS, CDR2 YFSETQ. V lost 9 bases, J lost 4 bases, and 17 bases stayed unmatched. CDR3 size: 17 residues. CDR3 sequence (DNA): TGCGCCACCCGCAAGACAGGTAGCGGGGGGGCCGGAGAGACCCAGTACTTC. It translates to CATRKTGSGGAGETQYF.

The table lists this clonotype with many counts. The chain has TRBV5-6 and TRBJ2-3, with D hard to call. V lost 1 base to trimming and J lost 0 bases, with 9 bases between them. CDR1 and CDR2 from the germline V gene are SGHDT and YYEEEE. This CDR3 contains 15 residues. Here the CDR3 reads CASSLSQRSTDTQYF. The CDR3, as DNA: TGTGCCAGCAGCTTGAGTCAACGGAGCACAGATACGCAGTATTTT.